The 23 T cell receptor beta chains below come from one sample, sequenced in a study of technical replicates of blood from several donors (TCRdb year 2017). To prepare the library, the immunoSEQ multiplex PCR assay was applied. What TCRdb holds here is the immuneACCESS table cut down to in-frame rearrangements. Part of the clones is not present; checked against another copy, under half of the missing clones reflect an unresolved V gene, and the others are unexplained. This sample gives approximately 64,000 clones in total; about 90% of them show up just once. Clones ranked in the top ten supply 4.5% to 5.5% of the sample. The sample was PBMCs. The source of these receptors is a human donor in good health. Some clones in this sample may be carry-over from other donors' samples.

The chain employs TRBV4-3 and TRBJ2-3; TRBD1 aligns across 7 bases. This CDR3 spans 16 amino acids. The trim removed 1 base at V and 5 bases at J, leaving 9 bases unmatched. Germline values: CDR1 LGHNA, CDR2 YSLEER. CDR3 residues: CASSQGFGQVGDTQYF. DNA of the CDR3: TGCGCCAGCAGCCAAGGGTTTGGACAGGTGGGAGATACGCAGTATTTT.

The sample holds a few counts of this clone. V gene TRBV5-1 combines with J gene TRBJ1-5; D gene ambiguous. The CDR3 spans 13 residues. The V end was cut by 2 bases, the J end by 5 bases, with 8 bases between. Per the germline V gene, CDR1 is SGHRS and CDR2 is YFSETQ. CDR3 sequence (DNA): TGCGCCAGCAGCTTTGCGGGCGATCAGCCCCAGCATTTT. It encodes CASSFAGDQPQHF.

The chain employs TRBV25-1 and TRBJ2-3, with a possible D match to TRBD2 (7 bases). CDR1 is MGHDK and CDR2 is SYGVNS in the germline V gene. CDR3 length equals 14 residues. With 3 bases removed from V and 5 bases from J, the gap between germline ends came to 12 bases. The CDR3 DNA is TGTGCCAGCAGTGATGGCGGGGGCCTAGATACGCAGTATTTT. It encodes CASSDGGGLDTQYF.

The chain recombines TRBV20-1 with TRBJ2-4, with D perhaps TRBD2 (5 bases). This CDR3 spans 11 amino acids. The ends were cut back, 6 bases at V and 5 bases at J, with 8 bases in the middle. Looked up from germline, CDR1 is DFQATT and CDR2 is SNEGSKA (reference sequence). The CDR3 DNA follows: TGCAGTGCCGGGAATGAAAACATTCAGTACTTC. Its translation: CSAGNENIQYF.

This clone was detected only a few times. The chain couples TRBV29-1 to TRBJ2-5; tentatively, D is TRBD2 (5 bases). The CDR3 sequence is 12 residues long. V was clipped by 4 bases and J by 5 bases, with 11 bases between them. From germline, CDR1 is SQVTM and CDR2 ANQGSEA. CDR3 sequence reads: CSVGYRGETQYF. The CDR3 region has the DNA TGCAGCGTTGGCTATCGAGGGGAGACCCAGTACTTC.

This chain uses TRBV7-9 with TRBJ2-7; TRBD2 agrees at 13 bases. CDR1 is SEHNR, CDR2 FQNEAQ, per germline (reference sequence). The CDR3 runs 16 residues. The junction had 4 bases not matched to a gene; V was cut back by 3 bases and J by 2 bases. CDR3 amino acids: CASSLGLAGPTYEQYF. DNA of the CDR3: TGTGCCAGCAGCTTGGGACTAGCGGGACCTACCTACGAGCAGTACTTC.

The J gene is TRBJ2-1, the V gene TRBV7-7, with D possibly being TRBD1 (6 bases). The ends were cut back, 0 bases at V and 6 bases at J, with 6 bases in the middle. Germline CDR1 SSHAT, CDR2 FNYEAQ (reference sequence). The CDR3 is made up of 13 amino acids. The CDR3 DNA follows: TGTGCCAGCAGCTTAGCCAGGGGCAATGAGCAGTTCTTC. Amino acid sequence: CASSLARGNEQFF.

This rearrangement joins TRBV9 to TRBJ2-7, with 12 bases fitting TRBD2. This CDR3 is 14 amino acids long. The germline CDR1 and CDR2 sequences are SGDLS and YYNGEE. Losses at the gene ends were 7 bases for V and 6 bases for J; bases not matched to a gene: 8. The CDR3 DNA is TGTGCCAGCTCCAGACTAGCGGGAGATCGCGAGCAGTACTTC. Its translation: CASSRLAGDREQYF.

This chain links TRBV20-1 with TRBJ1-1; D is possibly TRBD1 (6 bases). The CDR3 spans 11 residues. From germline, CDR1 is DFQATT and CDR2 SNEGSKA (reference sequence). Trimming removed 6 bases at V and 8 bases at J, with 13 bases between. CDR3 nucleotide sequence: TGCAGTGCCGTGGAGGACAGAGAAGCTTTCTTT. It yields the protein CSAVEDREAFF.

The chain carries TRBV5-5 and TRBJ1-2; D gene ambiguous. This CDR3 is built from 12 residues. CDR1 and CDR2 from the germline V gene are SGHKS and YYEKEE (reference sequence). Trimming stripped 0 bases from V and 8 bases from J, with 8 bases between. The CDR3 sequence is CASSLEREGYTF. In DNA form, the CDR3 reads TGTGCCAGCAGCTTGGAGAGGGAAGGCTACACCTTC.

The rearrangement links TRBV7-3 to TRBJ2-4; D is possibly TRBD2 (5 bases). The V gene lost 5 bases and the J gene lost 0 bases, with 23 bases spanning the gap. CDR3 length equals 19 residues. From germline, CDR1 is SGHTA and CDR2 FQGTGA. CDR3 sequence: CASSPREPLGPLAKNIQYF. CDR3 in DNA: TGTGCCAGCAGCCCCCGAGAACCACTAGGGCCTCTAGCCAAAAACATTCAGTACTTC.

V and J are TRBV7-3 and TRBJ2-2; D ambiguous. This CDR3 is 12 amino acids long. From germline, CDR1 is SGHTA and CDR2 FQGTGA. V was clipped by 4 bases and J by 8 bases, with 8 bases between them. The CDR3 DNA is TGTGCCAGCAGCTCACGTCGGGGGGAGCTGTTTTTT. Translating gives CASSSRRGELFF. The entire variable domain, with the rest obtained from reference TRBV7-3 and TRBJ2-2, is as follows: GAGVSQTPSNKVTEKGKYVELRCDPISGHTALYWYRQSLGQGPEFLIYFQGTGAADDSGLPNDRFFAVRPEGSVSTLKIQRTERGDSAVYLCASSSRRGELFFGEGSRLTVL.

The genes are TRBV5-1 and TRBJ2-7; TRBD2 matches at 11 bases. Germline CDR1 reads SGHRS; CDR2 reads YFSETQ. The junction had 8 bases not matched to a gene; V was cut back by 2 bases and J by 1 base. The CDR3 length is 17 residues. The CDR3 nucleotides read TGCGCCAGCAGCTTCAATAGCGGGAGGGCCGGTTCCTACGAGCAGTACTTC. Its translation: CASSFNSGRAGSYEQYF.

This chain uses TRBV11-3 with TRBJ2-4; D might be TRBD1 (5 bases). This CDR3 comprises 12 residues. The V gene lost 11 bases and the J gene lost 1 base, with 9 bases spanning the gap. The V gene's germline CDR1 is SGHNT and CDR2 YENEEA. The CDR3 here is CALSGAKNIQYF. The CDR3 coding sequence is TGTGCCCTGTCAGGGGCCAAAAACATTCAGTACTTC.

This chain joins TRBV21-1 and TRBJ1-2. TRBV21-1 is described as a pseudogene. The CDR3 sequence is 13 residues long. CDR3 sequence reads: CASSNYFYYGYTF. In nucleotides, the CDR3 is TGTGCCAGCAGCAACTACTTCTACTATGGCTACACCTTC.

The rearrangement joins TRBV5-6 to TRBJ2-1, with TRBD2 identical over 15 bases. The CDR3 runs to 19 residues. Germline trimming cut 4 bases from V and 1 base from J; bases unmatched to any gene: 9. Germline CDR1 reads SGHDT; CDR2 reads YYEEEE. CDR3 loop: CASSVRTSGRGGSYNEQFF. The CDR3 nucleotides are TGTGCCAGCAGCGTCCGGACTAGCGGGAGGGGGGGGTCCTACAATGAGCAGTTCTTC.

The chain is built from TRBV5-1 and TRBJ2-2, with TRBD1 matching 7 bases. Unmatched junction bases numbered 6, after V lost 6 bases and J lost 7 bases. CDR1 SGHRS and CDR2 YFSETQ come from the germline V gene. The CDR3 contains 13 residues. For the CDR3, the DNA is TGCGCCAGCAACAGGGGCGCGGGCGGGGAGCTGTTTTTT. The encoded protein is CASNRGAGGELFF.

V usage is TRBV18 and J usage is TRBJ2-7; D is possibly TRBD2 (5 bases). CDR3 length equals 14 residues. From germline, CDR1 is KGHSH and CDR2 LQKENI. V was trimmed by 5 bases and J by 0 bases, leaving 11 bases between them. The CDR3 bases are TGTGCCAGCTCATACGGGGAGCGCTCCTACGAGCAGTACTTC. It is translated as CASSYGERSYEQYF.

DNA of the CDR3: TGTGCCAGCAAGCTAAGGGGACCTACAGGGGATGGCTACACCTTC. Encoded protein: CASKLRGPTGDGYTF. The rearrangement links TRBV12-1 to TRBJ1-2; the D call in the table, TRBD1, was not verified against the DNA. TRBV12-1 is listed as a pseudogene. The CDR3 sequence is 15 residues long.

CDR3 nucleotide sequence: TGTGCCAGCAGTCCACTCTTATCCTACGAGCAGTACTTC. This translates into CASSPLLSYEQYF. The gene calls are TRBV27 and TRBJ2-7; D remains unclear. The CDR3 contains 13 residues. Germline V gene sequence: CDR1 MNHEY, CDR2 SMNVEV (reference sequence). Trimming cost V 5 bases and J 1 base, with 9 bases left between them.

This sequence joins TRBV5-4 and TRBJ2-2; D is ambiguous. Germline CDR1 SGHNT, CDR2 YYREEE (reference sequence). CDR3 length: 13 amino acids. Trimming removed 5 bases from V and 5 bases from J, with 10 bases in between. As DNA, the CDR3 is TGTGCCAGCAGTCTCGACGGGACCGGGGAGCTGTTTTTT. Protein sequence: CASSLDGTGELFF.

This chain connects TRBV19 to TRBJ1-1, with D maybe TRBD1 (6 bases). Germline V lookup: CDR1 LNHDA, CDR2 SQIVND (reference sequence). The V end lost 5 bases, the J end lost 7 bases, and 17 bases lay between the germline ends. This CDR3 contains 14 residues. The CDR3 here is CASSPRDTAYEAFF. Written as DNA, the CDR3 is TGTGCCAGTAGTCCGAGGGACACGGCGTATGAAGCTTTCTTT.

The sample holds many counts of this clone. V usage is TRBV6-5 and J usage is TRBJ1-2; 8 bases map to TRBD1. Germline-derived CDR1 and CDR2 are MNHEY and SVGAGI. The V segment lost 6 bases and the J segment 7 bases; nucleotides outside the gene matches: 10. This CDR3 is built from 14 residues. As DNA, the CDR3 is TGTGCCAGCAGCGGACAGGGAGGAGTTATTGGCTACACCTTC. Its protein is CASSGQGGVIGYTF.